The 29 T cell receptor beta chains in this list originate from one sample, sequenced in a study of blood T cell repertoires in COVID-19. Using immunoSEQ multiplex PCR, the repertoire was profiled, and TCRdb retains in-frame clones only, with some absent. The sample holds about 15,000 clones, over 75% seen once. Input material: peripheral blood. The source is a human donor in a cohort sampled during active COVID-19.

This clone was recorded once. The chain employs TRBV28 and TRBJ1-5, with 7 bases lining up with TRBD1. V shed 5 bases and J 3 bases; nucleotides not matched to a gene: 7. Germline V gene sequence: CDR1 MDHEN, CDR2 SYDVKM. This CDR3 comprises 15 residues. The CDR3 nucleotides are TGTGCCAGCAGTGCCAGGGGGAGAAACAATCAGCCCCAGCATTTT. This sequence encodes CASSARGRNNQPQHF.

J is TRBJ2-5 and V is TRBV10-2; D not resolved. Germline assignment: CDR1 WSHSY and CDR2 SAAADI. The V gene lost 4 bases and the J gene lost 1 base, with 13 bases spanning the gap. This CDR3 is built from 15 residues. CDR3 DNA: TGCGCCAGCAGTGGGGCAGACGGTTCCCAAGAGACCCAGTACTTC. The encoded protein is CASSGADGSQETQYF.

This sequence joins TRBV10-3 and TRBJ2-5; TRBD2 matches 9 bases. The CDR3 consists of 15 residues. V lost 5 bases to trimming and J lost 0 bases; unmatched junction nucleotides: 4. The germline V gene has CDR1 ENHRY and CDR2 SYGVKD. The CDR3, as DNA: TGTGCCATCAGTTCGGCTAGCGGGGACCAAGAGACCCAGTACTTC. Protein product: CAISSASGDQETQYF.

The table lists this clone with a count of one. Here the CDR3 DNA reads TGTGCCAGCAGCTTAGCCCCACCAGGGTCTGGAAACACCATATATTTT. Amino acids: CASSLAPPGSGNTIYF. This chain uses TRBV7-2 with TRBJ1-3, with D tentatively TRBD1 (5 bases). The CDR3 extends over 16 amino acids. With 0 bases removed from V and 1 base from J, the gap between germline ends came to 10 bases. Germline values: CDR1 SGHTA, CDR2 FQGNSA.

This chain joins TRBV27 and TRBJ2-1, with 9 bases that match TRBD2. The germline gives CDR1 MNHEY, CDR2 SMNVEV (reference sequence). V was pared by 2 bases and J by 2 bases, with 22 bases of the junction left unmatched. The CDR3 contains 22 residues. CDR3 loop: CASSLRGGDLIATSGPYNEQFF. In DNA form, the CDR3 reads TGTGCCAGCAGTTTAAGGGGTGGGGACCTGATCGCGACTAGCGGCCCCTACAATGAGCAGTTCTTC.

The chain has TRBV9 and TRBJ2-1, with 11 bases matching TRBD2. This CDR3 has 15 residues. The trim removed 4 bases at V and 7 bases at J, leaving 7 bases unmatched. CDR1 is SGDLS, CDR2 YYNGEE, per germline. CDR3: CASSISGGAVNEQFF. The CDR3 DNA sequence: TGTGCCAGCAGCATTAGCGGGGGGGCCGTTAATGAGCAGTTCTTC.

The chain couples TRBV5-1 to TRBJ2-3, with D possibly being TRBD2 (5 bases). The germline V gene encodes CDR1 SGHRS and CDR2 YFSETQ. Trimming stripped 5 bases from V and 5 bases from J, with 6 bases between. There are 11 residues in the CDR3. In nucleotides, the CDR3 is TGCGCCAGCAGTGAGGGAGATACGCAGTATTTT. It is translated as CASSEGDTQYF.

This chain links TRBV7-2 with TRBJ2-5, with 9 bases that match TRBD2. J lost 5 bases, V lost 4 bases, and 8 bases had no gene match. CDR1 and CDR2 from the germline V gene are SGHTA and FQGNSA. The CDR3 is 15 amino acids. CDR3 sequence (DNA): TGTGCCAGCAGCTCCGATAGCGGGGGATTGGAGACCCAGTACTTC. It is translated as CASSSDSGGLETQYF. The entire variable domain, with the rest obtained from reference TRBV7-2 and TRBJ2-5, is as follows: GAGVSQSPSNKVTEKGKDVELRCDPISGHTALYWYRQSLGQGLEFLIYFQGNSAPDKSGLPSDRFSAERTGGSVSTLTIQRTQQEDSAVYLCASSSDSGGLETQYFGPGTRLLVL.

The V and J genes are TRBV5-1 and TRBJ2-7; the match to TRBD2 covers 8 bases. The CDR3 spans 14 residues. Germline CDR1 reads SGHRS; CDR2 reads YFSETQ. V trimming: 8 bases; J trimming: 0 bases; junction bases outside the gene matches: 7. CDR3 loop: CASRIAGISYEQYF. The CDR3 nucleotides are TGCGCCAGTCGAATAGCGGGGATCTCCTACGAGCAGTACTTC.

V usage is TRBV18 and J usage is TRBJ2-3, with TRBD1 identical over 8 bases. There are 17 residues in the CDR3. Unmatched junction bases numbered 8, after V lost 1 base and J lost 2 bases. Per germline, CDR1 KGHSH and CDR2 LQKENI. CDR3 region: CASSPLGTGLPTDTQYF. The CDR3 coding sequence is TGTGCCAGCTCACCACTGGGGACAGGCCTCCCCACAGATACGCAGTATTTT.

The V and J genes are TRBV10-3 and TRBJ2-6; TRBD2 aligns across 13 bases. The trim removed 3 bases at V and 7 bases at J, leaving 15 bases unmatched. The CDR3 has 20 amino acids. Germline loops: CDR1 ENHRY, CDR2 SYGVKD. The CDR3 DNA sequence: TGTGCCATCAGTGATTCCGGACTAGCGGGGGATACTCTGGGAGCCAACGTCCTGACTTTC. Encoded protein: CAISDSGLAGDTLGANVLTF.

The chain couples TRBV27 to TRBJ1-1, with D perhaps TRBD1 (5 bases). CDR3 length: 15 residues. Germline V CDR1 and CDR2: MNHEY, SMNVEV (reference sequence). Trimming removed 7 bases at V and 1 base at J, with 16 bases between. The CDR3 nucleotides are TGTGCCAGCATTCACTCTACCGGGGGGAACACTGAAGCTTTCTTT. Its protein is CASIHSTGGNTEAFF.

The CDR3 is CAEGQGRGGEQFF. For the CDR3, the DNA is TGTGCCGAGGGACAGGGGCGCGGAGGTGAGCAGTTCTTC. The chain joins TRBV2 to TRBJ2-1; 10 bases map to TRBD1. CDR1 and CDR2 (germline): SNHLY, FYNNEI. This CDR3 spans 13 amino acids. Trimming at V came to 11 bases and at J to 9 bases, leaving 10 bases not matched to a gene.

The V gene is TRBV29-1, the J gene TRBJ2-7; 9 bases align to TRBD1. Trimming at V came to 6 bases and at J to 6 bases, leaving 9 bases not matched to a gene. In germline, CDR1 is SQVTM, CDR2 ANQGSEA. This CDR3 is 13 amino acids long. The CDR3 reads CSVCPGQGSEQYF. The CDR3 DNA follows: TGCAGCGTGTGTCCGGGACAGGGATCCGAGCAGTACTTC.

The chain is built from TRBV29-1 and TRBJ2-3; 9 bases map to TRBD2. Germline V CDR1 and CDR2: SQVTM, ANQGSEA. The CDR3 consists of 15 residues. Trimming took 4 bases from V and 3 from J; bases not matched to a gene: 8. In DNA form, the CDR3 reads TGCAGCGTTGGGGGAGGCGGGAGGGTAACAGATACGCAGTATTTT. Encoded protein: CSVGGGGRVTDTQYF.

The chain employs TRBV6-2 or TRBV6-3 and TRBJ2-7, with D tentatively TRBD1 (5 bases). V lost 2 bases and J 3 bases, leaving 14 bases between the germline ends. The CDR3 runs 15 residues. Germline V gene lookup returns CDR1 MNHEY and CDR2 SVGEGT. CDR3 in DNA: TGTGCCAGCAGTTACGGTACAGGTATTTACTACGAGCAGTACTTC. Translating gives CASSYGTGIYYEQYF.

This clone is judged medium-sized. The rearrangement joins TRBV5-1 to TRBJ1-1; 9 positions agree with TRBD1. This CDR3 comprises 15 residues. With 4 bases clipped from V and 0 bases from J, the junction kept 4 bases outside the gene matches. From germline, CDR1 is SGHRS and CDR2 YFSETQ. CDR3 DNA: TGCGCCAGCAGCCCTAGGACAGGGGTGAACACTGAAGCTTTCTTT. Translating gives CASSPRTGVNTEAFF.

The chain uses TRBV5-1 and TRBJ2-5, with TRBD1 as a possible D gene (6 bases). The germline V gene has CDR1 SGHRS and CDR2 YFSETQ. The CDR3 contains 15 residues. The ends were cut back, 0 bases at V and 5 bases at J, with 14 bases in the middle. CDR3 residues: CASSLDWSRGETQYF. CDR3 bases: TGCGCCAGCAGCTTGGATTGGTCAAGGGGGGAGACCCAGTACTTC.

The J gene is TRBJ2-1, the V gene TRBV2; the match to TRBD2 covers 7 bases. The J segment lost 6 bases and the V segment lost 4 bases, leaving 0 bases of the junction unmatched. CDR1 is SNHLY and CDR2 is FYNNEI in the germline V gene. The CDR3 runs 12 residues. CDR3 nucleotides: TGTGCCAGCAGTGCGGGGGGCAATGAGCAGTTCTTC. The encoded protein is CASSAGGNEQFF. Full variable domain (remainder filled in from reference TRBV2 and TRBJ2-1): EPEVTQTPSHQVTQMGQEVILRCVPISNHLYFYWYRQILGQKVEFLVSFYNNEISEKSEIFDDQFSVERPDGSNFTLKIRSTKLEDSAMYFCASSAGGNEQFFGPGTRLTVL.

The chain couples TRBV2 to TRBJ1-2; D uncertain. CDR1 and CDR2 (germline): SNHLY, FYNNEI. V lost 8 bases to trimming and J lost 2 bases, with 9 bases between them. The CDR3 spans 12 residues. DNA for the CDR3: TGTGCCAGCGCGGAATTGAACTATGGCTACACCTTC. Protein: CASAELNYGYTF.

The chain carries TRBV18 and TRBJ2-7, with TRBD1 as a possible D gene (5 bases). This CDR3 is 13 amino acids long. V shed 3 bases and J shed 7 bases, with 13 bases lying between them. Germline lookup yields CDR1 KGHSH and CDR2 LQKENI. CDR3 sequence: CASSPSQVAEQYF. CDR3 nucleotide sequence: TGTGCCAGCTCACCTTCACAGGTGGCGGAGCAGTACTTC. Combining the CDR3 with reference TRBV18 and TRBJ2-7 gives the whole variable domain NAGVMQNPRHLVRRRGQEARLRCSPMKGHSHVYWYRQLPEEGLKFMVYLQKENIIDESGMPKERFSAEFPKEGPSILRIQQVVRGDSAAYFCASSPSQVAEQYFGPGTRLTVT.

This chain joins TRBV28 and TRBJ2-2; 9 bases match TRBD2. This CDR3 is 16 amino acids long. CDR1 and CDR2 from the germline V gene are MDHEN and SYDVKM. V lost 10 bases to trimming and J lost 7 bases; unmatched junction nucleotides: 16. For the CDR3, the DNA is TGTGCCACCCTAGGGGGCGGGAGGGCCTGGTTCGGGGAGCTGTTTTTT. The encoded protein is CATLGGGRAWFGELFF.

The V and J genes are TRBV7-8 and TRBJ2-5; 7 bases are a match to TRBD2. The CDR3 contains 16 residues. Trimming cost V 1 base and J 4 bases; bases outside gene matches: 9. Germline V CDR1 and CDR2: SGHVS, FQNEAQ. CDR3 amino acids: CASSLDLRETRETQYF. The DNA for the CDR3 is TGTGCCAGCAGCTTAGATTTGCGGGAGACCCGAGAGACCCAGTACTTC.

The chain has TRBV29-1 and TRBJ2-1; 8 nucleotides line up with TRBD2. The ends lost 4 bases at V and 4 bases at J; junction bases unmatched: 6. This CDR3 is 14 amino acids long. CDR1 and CDR2 from the germline V gene are SQVTM and ANQGSEA. The CDR3 is CSVVSGVKYNEQFF. For the CDR3, the DNA is TGCAGCGTTGTTAGCGGGGTCAAATACAATGAGCAGTTCTTC.

This chain links TRBV7-3 with TRBJ1-2; 9 nucleotides match TRBD1. Germline-derived CDR1 and CDR2 are SGHTA and FQGTGA. The length of the CDR3 is 13 residues. With 5 bases clipped from V and 4 bases from J, the junction kept 2 bases outside the gene matches. The CDR3 DNA is TGTGCCAGCAGCCCGACAGGGGGCTATGGCTACACCTTC. This gives the protein CASSPTGGYGYTF.

The chain links TRBV19 to TRBJ2-1; 8 nucleotides agree with TRBD2. In germline, CDR1 is LNHDA, CDR2 SQIVND (reference sequence). Trimming removed 4 bases from V and 4 bases from J; junction bases left unmatched: 12. This CDR3 comprises 17 residues. The CDR3 DNA follows: TGTGCCAGTAGTACTACCCTCTGGAGCGGGGGTTACAATGAGCAGTTCTTC. This gives the protein CASSTTLWSGGYNEQFF.

The rearrangement links TRBV5-1 to TRBJ2-1; 9 nucleotides align to TRBD2. V shed 3 bases and J 8 bases; nucleotides not matched to a gene: 18. The germline CDR1 and CDR2 sequences are SGHRS and YFSETQ. The CDR3 consists of 18 residues. CDR3 protein: CASSSRIPGTSTRDEQFF. Here the CDR3 DNA reads TGCGCCAGCAGCTCAAGGATACCCGGGACTAGCACTAGGGATGAGCAGTTCTTC.

This rearrangement joins TRBV5-1 to TRBJ2-1; 12 bases line up with TRBD2. Germline loops: CDR1 SGHRS, CDR2 YFSETQ. This CDR3 comprises 15 residues. With 0 bases clipped from V and 6 bases from J, the junction kept 1 base outside the gene matches. The CDR3: CASSLGLAGVNEQFF. Here the CDR3 DNA reads TGCGCCAGCAGCTTGGGACTAGCGGGGGTCAATGAGCAGTTCTTC.

V and J are TRBV29-1 and TRBJ1-1; 7 bases line up with TRBD1. After removal of 6 bases from V and 0 bases from J, the junction contained 10 bases not matched to a gene. The CDR3 contains 15 residues. CDR1 is SQVTM, CDR2 ANQGSEA, per germline. DNA for the CDR3: TGCAGCGTCTCCCCGGGGGACAGAGTGAACACTGAAGCTTTCTTT. Protein: CSVSPGDRVNTEAFF. Supplemented by reference TRBV29-1 and TRBJ1-1, the full variable domain reads SAVISQKPSRDICQRGTSLTIQCQVDSQVTMMFWYRQQPGQSLTLIATANQGSEATYESGFVIDKFPISRPNLTFSTLTVSNMSPEDSSIYLCSVSPGDRVNTEAFFGQGTRLTVV.